The T cell receptor (beta chain) described here comes from a study of cytomegalovirus exposure and HLA in healthy donors (dated by TCRdb to the late 2010s). With regard to the full study: According to an earlier analysis of 587 of the donors, about 170 million T cells yielded 100 million or so unique TCR beta sequences and 276 Gb of sequence data. Around 300 gigabases of sequencing data and around 87 million unique TCR sequences were included in an early release covering over 600 HLA-typed donors. Of the roughly 430 genotyped donors, roughly 85% fell in the genetic ancestry cluster associated with self-reported Caucasian donors. The study was designed to test whether signatures of past pathogen exposure could be identified by cataloging public T cell receptors. The study profiled the T cell repertoires of hundreds of subjects by immunosequencing and related them to cytomegalovirus serostatus. Besides the first cohort of roughly 700 subjects, a separate validation cohort made up of some 110 different subjects was used. To predict cytomegalovirus infection status, the study combined high-throughput TCR immunosequencing, statistical association of individual TCRs with disease status, and machine learning. To study patterns of TCR occurrence, a later analysis re-analyzed previously published TCR beta repertoires from under 750 donors and added high-resolution HLA genotyping. Rather than drawing on any new phenotypic data, the later analysis identified candidate immune exposures from TCR beta sequences and the way those sequences occurred across donors. To decide whether each TCR beta V gene segment behaved as functional or pseudogenic, an earlier analysis of some 600 of the donors relied on high-throughput TCR beta sequencing. Donor age, sex, ethnicity and CMV serostatus were compiled alongside the repertoire data. A later genetic analysis used genome-wide SNP genotypes for about 65% of the 666 donors, treating that subset as a discovery cohort. Every repertoire in the discovery cohort had been generated on one and the same sequencing platform. Class I and class II HLA loci were covered by the typing at four-digit resolution. Typing coverage varied by locus: about 620-640 donors for A, B, C, DRB1 and DQB1; around 560 for DQA1; approximately 610 for DPA1; 400 to 480 for DPB1. Several DR-DQ haplotypes were handled as single units for association and clustering, since linkage in the cohort was strong. Across 300 to 500 genotyped donors of the cohort, an average of approximately 240,000 unique TCR beta nucleotide sequences per donor were sequenced, and roughly a sixth of those sequences were non-productive. The full study reports these points: Roughly uniform sequencing depth across donors was assumed in presence/absence analyses, although this assumption may not hold. In a later genetic analysis, fewer N-insertions in productive TCRs were reported among donors in an Asian-associated ancestry cluster than the approximately 710-donor mean. In this cohort, only TCR beta chains were sequenced, and detectable features were limited by the absence of alpha or paired-chain data. Roughly 15 rarely observed V segments, including chromosome 9 orphons, were excluded from the earlier analysis of approximately 500 of the donors because counts were too low. In a later genetic analysis, a missense DCLRE1C variant was associated with V-gene and J-gene trimming of TCR beta chains, and the association was replicated in an independent cohort. In vitro tests confirmed that a few of the cytomegalovirus-associated TCR beta chains recognize cytomegalovirus antigens. Because HLA typing was missing for some donors at each locus, association tests included only the typed subset. Specific HLA alleles were associated with roughly 17,000 TCR beta sequences at a false discovery rate of 0.05 in a later analysis. A cluster of highly shared sequence variants was judged likely to be a technical artifact of the sequencing pipeline. A later analysis found that most CMV-associated TCR beta chains appeared HLA-restricted, with HLA associations seemingly driven largely by CMV exposure. A later analysis found that TCR association rates varied across HLA loci, with DRB1 alleles showing the most associated TCRs and HLA-C alleles the fewest. CMV serostatus was the only immune exposure information available for the cohort. The 87-base-pair reads could not distinguish some IMGT-functional V segments, including TRBV6-2 and TRBV6-3, so those segments were excluded. The study listed around 160 TCR beta chains as associated with cytomegalovirus. Broadly in line with IMGT annotations, most TCR beta V segments showed up in productive rearrangements about 87% or about 30% of the time in an earlier analysis of approximately 600 of the donors. In a later analysis, HLA-associated TCR beta chains were found to be more clonally expanded and to have lower generation probabilities than equally common non-associated chains. A further reported finding was that TCR beta sequences accurately predicted the HLA-A and HLA-B alleles for most subjects in the first cohort. It was suggested by the authors that the approach could potentially be generalized to other disease states and immunological phenotypes. Assigning TCR associations to individual alleles was difficult when HLA alleles, especially DR and DQ, strongly co-occurred. The classifier was reported to diagnose cytomegalovirus status with high specificity and sensitivity in both the original and validation cohorts. A later analysis reported that several top co-occurrence clusters appeared linked to parvovirus B19, influenza, CMV and Epstein-Barr virus. Correlated functional status among segregating V segments might be attributable to linkage disequilibrium, but an unknown experimental factor could not be ruled out. Most TCR sequences were observed very rarely across donors, whereas some public TCRs were present in many individuals.

Libraries came from the immunoSEQ multiplex PCR assay. For the multiplex PCR, a mixture combining 60 forward primers for TCR Vbeta segments and 13 reverse primers for TCR Jbeta segments was used. The CDR3 region of rearranged TCR beta genes was amplified from genomic DNA by a multiplex PCR assay. Amplified TCR beta libraries were sequenced as 87-base-pair reads on the Illumina HiSeq System. In the source study's methods: Across the 500 to 700 repertoires, a later analysis counted 60 million to 90 million unique TCR beta chains, roughly 11 million of which were shared by at least two donors. Raw reads were error-corrected and collapsed into unique sequences by a nearest-neighbor algorithm in which closely related sequences were merged to remove PCR and sequencing errors. Alignment of CDR3 sequences to IMGT reference sequences was used to assign V, D and J gene segments. For a sequence to be retained, at least a six-nucleotide match to both a V gene segment and a J gene segment was required. A rearrangement was called productive if the CDR3 had no stop codons and remained in frame with V and J, and every other rearrangement was called non-productive. CDR3 was defined by IMGT convention, running from the second conserved V-encoded cysteine to the conserved J-encoded phenylalanine. Sequences without an unambiguous match to a single V gene segment were excluded from the earlier analysis of several hundred of the donors. An earlier analysis of 587 of the donors classified V segments as functional when productive rearrangements were above 56.7% and as segregating when the standard deviation between donors was above 5%. To diagnose cytomegalovirus status from the catalog of TCR beta chain sequences, a statistical classification framework was built. In a later analysis, TCR nucleotide sequences were compared against IMGT/GENE-DB human TR gene sequences so that V and J genes could be assigned. The TCRdist pipeline was used in a later analysis to assign CDR3 sequences and most-parsimonious VDJ recombination scenarios. A later analysis defined each TCR beta chain by its CDR3 amino acid sequence plus V-gene family, and excluded reads lacking a unique V-gene family. As a way to deal with suspected cross-contamination and a sequencing artifact, a later analysis dropped hundreds of nucleotide sequences that were highly shared and had low generation probability. A later analysis calculated a clonal expansion index for each public chain from normalized within-repertoire ranks of inferred template counts. In a later analysis, generation probabilities were computed using a VDJ recombination model fitted to out-of-frame rearrangements, and the results were checked against IGoR. In a later analysis, TCR-TCR, TCR-HLA and TCR-CMV co-occurrence was scored with hypergeometric tests, and a repertoire-size bias correction was applied to TCR pairs. False discovery rates were estimated in a later analysis by permuting HLA or CMV assignments 20 times. In a later analysis, co-occurring TCRs were grouped with DBSCAN, and TCRdist sequence similarity was added when clustering was performed within HLA-allele-positive subsets. Repertoires with fewer than 30,000 or more than 120,000 public chains were left out of co-occurrence clustering, as were a handful of repertoires with anomalous nucleotide sharing. TCRdb retrieved this table from immuneACCESS and kept in-frame rearrangements only. Not all clones are present; in checked studies, unresolved V genes account for under half, and no reason is known for the remainder. V and J calls and clone size follow that table, whereas D and trimming were derived from the DNA. The sample data list around 140,000 clones, and around four fifths of these were observed just once. The ten biggest clones cover 1.1% to 1.5% of the sample.

The germline V end is reduced by 1 base and the J end by 7 bases; junction bases left unmatched: 10. The cysteine opens and the phenylalanine closes a CDR3 of 16 amino acids. Only CDR3 DNA remains: 48 bases, in frame from the first base. CDR1 SGHTA and CDR2 FQGNSA are derived from the germline V gene. In total, more than 500 healthy bone marrow donors made up the cohort. At the time of sampling, every cohort member was nominally healthy, though immune exposures that went unrecorded were likely present. The donor was CMV seronegative and belonged to the group of over 300 seronegative cohort members. A peripheral blood sample was provided by each donor, and peripheral blood mononuclear cells were used for TCR beta sequencing. The Qiagen DNeasy Blood Extraction Kit was used to extract genomic DNA from the blood cell samples. For this clone: Its recognized antigen is unknown. Base qualities are missing; no much larger clone stands one base away.

The rearrangement joined TRBV7-2 to TRBJ1-1; TRBD1 aligns with 9 central bases. The origin of this receptor is a woman aged 40 to 50 in good health and CMV-seronegative. Sequencing used PBMCs. The DNA sequence is given as TGTGCCAGCAGCTTAGGGACCCGACAGGGGGTAAGTGAAGCTTTCTTT. The translation is CASSLGTRQGVSEAFF.